The 22 T cell receptor beta chains below were found in one sample sequenced in a study of OX40 agonist ivuxolimab in advanced cancers. Generated by immunoSEQ multiplex PCR, the TCRdb table keeps only in-frame clones and is missing some. The sample lists tens of thousands of clones; approximately 92% were seen once. The sequencing used CD4+ or CD8+ T cells sorted from blood, collected in a trial of the OX40 agonist ivuxolimab. The receptor set was obtained from an adult with an advanced solid tumor such as melanoma, head and neck, liver or kidney cancer.

For the CDR3, the DNA is TGTGCCAGCGAAAGGACAGGGAGAAACACCATATATTTT. It encodes CASERTGRNTIYF. The chain recombines TRBV6-4 with TRBJ1-3; 8 bases are a match to TRBD1. There are 13 residues in the CDR3. Germline values: CDR1 MRHNA, CDR2 SNTAGT. The J segment lost 5 bases and the V segment lost 8 bases, leaving 5 bases of the junction unmatched.

The rearrangement uses TRBV4-2 and TRBJ1-3, with D possibly matching TRBD1 (5 bases). The CDR3 totals 16 residues. With 4 bases removed from V and 4 bases from J, the gap between germline ends came to 17 bases. CDR1 LGHNA and CDR2 YNFKEQ come from the germline V gene. This CDR3 is CASSRLLDISGNTIYF. For the CDR3, the DNA is TGTGCCAGCAGCCGCCTTCTGGACATCAGCGGAAACACCATATATTTT.

This clone showed up just once. This sequence joins TRBV2 and TRBJ2-2; 8 nucleotides line up with TRBD1. Germline CDR1 reads SNHLY; CDR2 reads FYNNEI. The junction had 13 bases not matched to a gene; V was cut back by 5 bases and J by 2 bases. The CDR3 totals 18 residues. CDR3 bases: TGTGCCAGCAGTTCGGGACAGGCTCACTCGAGAAACACCGGGGAGCTGTTTTTT. Encoded protein: CASSSGQAHSRNTGELFF.

This rearrangement joins TRBV5-1 to TRBJ2-7; D remains unclear. V lost 1 base and J lost 5, with 7 bases in between. There are 12 residues in the CDR3. The germline V gene has CDR1 SGHRS and CDR2 YFSETQ. CDR3 nucleotides: TGCGCCAGCAGCTTGTCCCTTGACGAGCAGTACTTC. Its translation is CASSLSLDEQYF.

This chain joins TRBV6-1 and TRBJ2-1; D remains ambiguous. The CDR3 loop spans 13 amino acids. The germline CDR1 and CDR2 sequences are MNHNS and SASEGT. Trimming pared 5 bases from V and 9 bases from J, leaving 14 bases between. CDR3 sequence reads: CASSSGLRGEQFF. CDR3 bases: TGTGCCAGCAGTTCTGGGCTGCGCGGTGAGCAGTTCTTC.

This clone has just one count. The gene calls are TRBV28 and TRBJ2-7; TRBD2 agrees at 9 bases. The CDR3 consists of 13 residues. V shed 8 bases, J shed 6 bases, and the junction held 8 bases outside the gene matches. Germline V gene lookup returns CDR1 MDHEN and CDR2 SYDVKM. The CDR3 sequence is CASVNSGSGEQYF. In nucleotides, the CDR3 is TGTGCCAGCGTCAATAGCGGGAGTGGCGAGCAGTACTTC.

For the CDR3, the DNA is TGTGCCAGCAGCCCAGGGGAGGGCTATGGCTACACCTTC. This sequence encodes CASSPGEGYGYTF. The chain links TRBV7-8 to TRBJ1-2; perhaps TRBD1 as D (6 bases). Trimming took off 5 bases at V and 4 bases at J, with 11 bases between the two ends. Germline CDR1 SGHVS, CDR2 FQNEAQ. The CDR3 totals 13 residues. The full variable domain, its missing parts supplied by reference TRBV7-8 and TRBJ1-2, is GAGVSQSPRYKVAKRGQDVALRCDPISGHVSLFWYQQALGQGPEFLTYFQNEAQLDKSGLPSDRFFAERPEGSVSTLKIQRTQQEDSAVYLCASSPGEGYGYTFGSGTRLTVV.

The chain carries TRBV7-6 and TRBJ2-3; 9 nucleotides match TRBD2. The ends lost 7 bases at V and 3 bases at J; junction bases unmatched: 11. The germline V gene has CDR1 SGHVS and CDR2 FNYEAQ. The CDR3 is 16 residues long. CDR3 sequence: CASKTISGSLTDTQYF. The CDR3 nucleotides are TGTGCCAGCAAAACAATTAGCGGGAGCCTGACAGATACGCAGTATTTT.

The CDR3 region is CASSLLRTRDEAFF. The DNA of the CDR3 is TGTGCCAGCAGTTTACTCCGGACTCGGGATGAAGCTTTCTTT. The rearrangement links TRBV28 to TRBJ1-1; D not resolved. Trimming took off 2 bases at V and 7 bases at J, with 14 bases between the two ends. The CDR3 sequence is 14 residues long. Germline V gene data show CDR1 as MDHEN and CDR2 as SYDVKM.

The count of this clone is one. V and J are TRBV30 and TRBJ2-2; no definite D call. V was clipped by 4 bases and J by 7 bases, with 4 bases between them. The CDR3 has 10 residues. Germline loops: CDR1 GTSNPN, CDR2 SVGIG (reference sequence). The CDR3 coding sequence is TGTGCCTGGATGGTCGGGGAGCTGTTTTTT. The encoded protein is CAWMVGELFF.

This chain connects TRBV6-6 to TRBJ2-1, with TRBD2 matching 9 bases. In germline, CDR1 is MNHNY, CDR2 SVGAGI (reference sequence). Trimming took 2 bases from V and 8 from J; bases not matched to a gene: 10. This CDR3 is built from 16 residues. The CDR3 nucleotides read TGTGCCAGCAGTTACCCGGCGGGCGGGAGGGAATATGAGCAGTTCTTC. This translates into CASSYPAGGREYEQFF.

The chain combines TRBV13 with TRBJ1-1, with a tentative D call TRBD1 (6 bases). The CDR3 loop spans 15 amino acids. Per the germline V gene, CDR1 is PRHDT and CDR2 is FYEKMQ (reference sequence). V lost 4 bases and J lost 3, with 15 bases in between. CDR3 in amino acids: CASSWGPEGDTEAFF. The CDR3 DNA is TGTGCCAGCAGCTGGGGCCCAGAGGGGGACACTGAAGCTTTCTTT.

The chain links TRBV27 to TRBJ2-2, with a tentative D call TRBD2 (6 bases). V lost 4 bases, J lost 6 bases, and 15 bases lay in between. The CDR3 spans 15 residues. Germline V gene lookup returns CDR1 MNHEY and CDR2 SMNVEV (reference sequence). CDR3 protein: CASSSGDLTSGELFF. Written as DNA, the CDR3 is TGTGCCAGCAGTTCGGGAGACCTAACTTCCGGGGAGCTGTTTTTT.

V usage is TRBV9 and J usage is TRBJ1-2; no definite D call. The CDR3 extends over 14 amino acids. Germline V gene sequence: CDR1 SGDLS, CDR2 YYNGEE. The ends were cut back, 4 bases at V and 4 bases at J, with 14 bases in the middle. In nucleotides, the CDR3 is TGTGCCAGCAGCTCAGGAGGAGGCGGCTATGGCTACACCTTC. This encodes CASSSGGGGYGYTF.

This chain links TRBV4-1 with TRBJ2-3; weak D call: TRBD2 (6 bases). Trimming took 0 bases from V and 5 from J, leaving 15 bases between them. The CDR3 spans 16 residues. The V gene's germline CDR1 is MGHRA and CDR2 YSYEKL. The DNA of the CDR3 is TGCGCCAGCAGCCAAGAAACCGGGAGCGGTTTAGATACGCAGTATTTT. It is translated as CASSQETGSGLDTQYF.

V gene TRBV5-1 combines with J gene TRBJ2-3; 8 bases map to TRBD1. This CDR3 has 17 amino acids. Germline values: CDR1 SGHRS, CDR2 YFSETQ. V lost 5 bases, J lost 4 bases, and 15 bases stayed unmatched. CDR3 DNA: TGCGCCAGCAGGCTGGACAGGGTGAATATTGGGGCAGATACGCAGTATTTT. Amino acid sequence: CASRLDRVNIGADTQYF.

There are a few counts of this clone. V usage is TRBV6-4 and J usage is TRBJ1-3; possibly TRBD1 for D (5 bases). V lost 2 bases and J 2 bases, leaving 7 bases between the germline ends. Germline V gene lookup returns CDR1 MRHNA and CDR2 SNTAGT. CDR3 size: 14 residues. CDR3 sequence (DNA): TGTGCCAGCAGTGACCTGGGGCCTGGAAACACCATATATTTT. It specifies CASSDLGPGNTIYF.

J is TRBJ2-5 and V is TRBV27; 12 positions agree with TRBD2. Germline loops: CDR1 MNHEY, CDR2 SMNVEV (reference sequence). The CDR3 sequence is 16 residues long. V shed 5 bases, J shed 4 bases, and the junction held 8 bases outside the gene matches. The CDR3 sequence: CASSISSGRARETQYF. DNA for the CDR3: TGTGCCAGCAGTATCTCTAGCGGGAGGGCCCGAGAGACCCAGTACTTC.

The chain uses TRBV11-2 and TRBJ1-1; D perhaps matches TRBD1 (6 bases). Deletions cut 4 bases from V and 7 bases from J, with 13 bases between. Germline CDR1 is SGHAT and CDR2 is FQNNGV. The CDR3 has 13 residues. The CDR3 loop is CASSYGKGVEAFF. The CDR3 DNA is TGTGCCAGCAGCTATGGGAAGGGGGTTGAAGCTTTCTTT.

The V gene is TRBV7-9, the J gene TRBJ1-1, with D unresolved. Looked up from germline, CDR1 is SEHNR and CDR2 is FQNEAQ (reference sequence). Trimming took off 3 bases at V and 4 bases at J, with 12 bases between the two ends. CDR3 length: 14 residues. DNA of the CDR3: TGTGCCAGCAGCTTGGGCGGGGTGACCACTGAAGCTTTCTTT. Translated, it gives CASSLGGVTTEAFF.

This clone has just a few counts. The chain carries TRBV29-1 and TRBJ1-1; the D gene is possibly TRBD1 (6 bases). Germline assignment: CDR1 SQVTM and CDR2 ANQGSEA. V was shortened by 5 bases and J by 6 bases, with 13 bases between the two germline ends. This CDR3 is 12 amino acids long. CDR3 nucleotide sequence: TGCAGCGTTCGGGCAGGGGAGGCTGAAGCTTTCTTT. It codes for CSVRAGEAEAFF.

This clone was recorded only once. The V gene is TRBV9, the J gene TRBJ2-5; 12 bases agree with TRBD2. Germline assignment: CDR1 SGDLS and CDR2 YYNGEE. The CDR3 covers 16 residues. V lost 2 bases to trimming and J lost 4 bases; unmatched junction nucleotides: 6. The CDR3 bases are TGTGCCAGCAGCGTTATGACTAGCGGGAGCCGAGAGACCCAGTACTTC. This encodes CASSVMTSGSRETQYF.